This T cell receptor (beta chain) appears in the sequencing data of a study of control samples from healthy donors and cancer patients. In germline, CDR1 is KGHSH, CDR2 LQKENI. With 6 bases removed from V and 2 bases from J, the gap between germline ends came to 10 bases. The CDR3 has 13 residues. TCRdb keeps only in-frame clones here, not all; method: immunoSEQ multiplex PCR. The sample has about 120,000 clones, roughly 90% seen once; the top ten hold around 1.8%. The source of this sequence is a man younger than 35 in good health. Sequencing was performed on blood. The rearrangement joins TRBV18 to TRBJ1-1, with D unclear. CDR3 amino acids: CASSEDLNTEAFF. As DNA, the CDR3 is TGTGCCAGCTCGGAAGACTTAAACACTGAAGCTTTCTTT.